These 24 T cell receptor beta chains came from one sample sequenced in a study of blood T cell repertoires in COVID-19. Produced via immunoSEQ multiplex PCR; TCRdb's table is partial and in-frame only. The top ten hold 35% to 50% of the sample, which has some 74,000 clones, approximately 83% seen once. The sequenced material came from peripheral blood. Receptors originate from a man older than 75 with acute or convalescent COVID-19.

This clone was observed once. This sequence joins TRBV28 and TRBJ1-4; D call uncertain. Trimming removed 8 bases at V and 0 bases at J, with 16 bases between. Germline V gene data show CDR1 as MDHEN and CDR2 as SYDVKM. The length of the CDR3 is 16 residues. The CDR3 region has the DNA TGTGCCAGCGCGGGCACGGCCGTTGCAACTAATGAAAAACTGTTTTTT. The encoded protein is CASAGTAVATNEKLFF.

A few counts support this clone. Here the CDR3 reads CASSLVTSGRNEQFF. The CDR3, as DNA: TGTGCCAGCAGCTTAGTCACTAGCGGGAGAAATGAGCAGTTCTTC. The V call is TRBV7-9, the J call TRBJ2-1; 11 bases map to TRBD2. The V gene end was trimmed by 1 base and the J gene end by 7 bases; junction bases not matched to a gene: 3. Germline V CDR1 and CDR2: SEHNR, FQNEAQ (reference sequence). The CDR3 covers 15 residues.

This chain uses TRBV6-2 or TRBV6-3 with TRBJ2-1; D not certain. In germline, CDR1 is MNHEY, CDR2 SVGEGT. V dropped 3 bases and J dropped 6 bases, with 12 bases sitting between them. The CDR3 contains 14 residues. The CDR3: CASSYNWAPNEQFF. As DNA, the CDR3 is TGTGCCAGCAGTTATAATTGGGCTCCCAATGAGCAGTTCTTC.

With regard to this clone: The junction and the germline gene differ at one end; a read error may be behind it. The DNA for the CDR3 is TGTGCCAGTAGTATCGACTCCCCTGCTGAGGCTTTCTTT. This codes for CASSIDSPAEAFF. The chain employs TRBV19 and TRBJ1-1; D unclear. Per the germline V gene, CDR1 is LNHDA and CDR2 is SQIVND (reference sequence). The CDR3 consists of 13 residues.

The rearrangement links TRBV27 to TRBJ2-3; possibly TRBD2 for D (6 bases). V was trimmed by 8 bases and J by 0 bases, leaving 15 bases between them. Germline values: CDR1 MNHEY, CDR2 SMNVEV (reference sequence). The CDR3 covers 15 residues. CDR3 residues: CASSRAAGSTDTQYF. In DNA, the CDR3 is TGTGCCAGCTCCCGGGCCGCGGGAAGCACAGATACGCAGTATTTT.

The chain recombines TRBV28 with TRBJ2-3, with 11 bases fitting TRBD2. Germline V gives CDR1 MDHEN, CDR2 SYDVKM. There are 13 residues in the CDR3. Trimming at V came to 6 bases and at J to 6 bases, leaving 2 bases not matched to a gene. CDR3 protein: CASRTSGADTQYF. The CDR3, as DNA: TGTGCCAGCAGGACTAGCGGGGCTGATACGCAGTATTTT.

The chain joins TRBV2 to TRBJ2-3, with TRBD2 matching 13 bases. Germline values: CDR1 SNHLY, CDR2 FYNNEI. V dropped 6 bases and J dropped 2; count of bases not matched to a gene: 17. CDR3 length equals 20 residues. The CDR3 region is CASRSGTSGIQFQPTDTQYF. CDR3 coding DNA: TGTGCCAGCAGATCGGGGACTAGCGGGATCCAATTCCAACCCACAGATACGCAGTATTTT.

This clone has just a few counts. This chain uses TRBV9 with TRBJ2-7; D perhaps matches TRBD1 (6 bases). The germline V gene encodes CDR1 SGDLS and CDR2 YYNGEE. The CDR3 sequence is 16 residues long. Trimming removed 0 bases at V and 0 bases at J, with 13 bases between. Here the CDR3 DNA reads TGTGCCAGCAGCGTAGAATGGGACACGAGCTCCTACGAGCAGTACTTC. Its protein product is CASSVEWDTSSYEQYF.

The chain carries TRBV4-1 and TRBJ2-1; TRBD1 matches at 7 bases. J was trimmed by 5 bases and V by 5 bases; bases with no gene match: 6. Germline V gene sequence: CDR1 MGHRA, CDR2 YSYEKL. The CDR3 spans 14 residues. CDR3: CASSLRTGNNEQFF. The CDR3 DNA reads as TGCGCCAGCAGCTTAAGGACAGGTAACAATGAGCAGTTCTTC.

The rearrangement uses TRBV27 and TRBJ2-1; 16 positions match TRBD2. The CDR3 totals 19 residues. Per germline, CDR1 MNHEY and CDR2 SMNVEV (reference sequence). The junction had 14 bases not matched to a gene; V was cut back by 0 bases and J by 12 bases. As DNA, the CDR3 is TGTGCCAGCAGTTTATCGGGACTAGCGGGGGGGCGTTCCCGGGGAGGGCAGTTCTTC. This codes for CASSLSGLAGGRSRGGQFF.

The chain is built from TRBV13 and TRBJ2-7; 8 nucleotides align to TRBD1. Germline V gene lookup returns CDR1 PRHDT and CDR2 FYEKMQ (reference sequence). With V trimmed by 5 bases and J by 4 bases, 7 bases remained unmatched. This CDR3 is 14 amino acids long. CDR3 sequence reads: CASSPGQGMYEQYF. The CDR3 DNA reads as TGTGCCAGCAGCCCCGGACAGGGTATGTACGAGCAGTACTTC.

This sequence joins TRBV15 and TRBJ2-1, with D perhaps TRBD1 (7 bases). The V end lost 0 bases, the J end lost 6 bases, and 18 bases lay between the germline ends. This CDR3 comprises 17 residues. Per germline, CDR1 LNHNV and CDR2 YYDKDF (reference sequence). CDR3 loop: CATSRDGGTDVINEQFF. The CDR3 DNA is TGTGCCACCAGCAGAGATGGCGGGACAGACGTGATCAATGAGCAGTTCTTC.

This clone was recorded a few times. V is TRBV5-8 and J is TRBJ1-1; D call uncertain. Germline V gives CDR1 SGHTS, CDR2 YDEGEE. The CDR3 is made up of 12 amino acids. V was pared by 6 bases and J by 6 bases, with 12 bases between. Here the CDR3 DNA reads TGTGCCAGCACCCTGTACGGGGCTGAAGCTTTCTTT. Residues: CASTLYGAEAFF.

The rearrangement uses TRBV18 and TRBJ2-2, with TRBD1 identical over 8 bases. Germline CDR1 KGHSH, CDR2 LQKENI. This CDR3 is built from 16 residues. With V trimmed by 6 bases and J by 1 base, 7 bases remained unmatched. For the CDR3, the DNA is TGTGCCAGCTCCCGTGATGGGACAGGGAACACCGGGGAGCTGTTTTTT. Amino acid sequence: CASSRDGTGNTGELFF.

This clone was recorded once. This rearrangement joins TRBV2 to TRBJ1-5, with D tentatively TRBD1 (6 bases). This CDR3 has 15 amino acids. Trimming removed 5 bases at V and 3 bases at J, with 14 bases between. CDR1 and CDR2 from the germline V gene are SNHLY and FYNNEI. DNA of the CDR3: TGTGCCAGCAGTTTAAGGGGACACCACAATCAGCCCCAGCATTTT. It codes for CASSLRGHHNQPQHF.

This clone was counted once. V is TRBV2 and J is TRBJ1-1, with no clear D. The length of the CDR3 is 14 residues. V gave up 2 bases and J gave up 0 bases, with 7 bases separating them. Germline V gene sequence: CDR1 SNHLY, CDR2 FYNNEI. CDR3 nucleotides: TGTGCCAGCAGTGAACAGAACATGAACACTGAAGCTTTCTTT. Protein sequence: CASSEQNMNTEAFF.

The chain links TRBV24-1 to TRBJ2-1; TRBD2 matches at 11 bases. Losses at the gene ends were 2 bases for V and 4 bases for J; bases not matched to a gene: 3. Germline V lookup: CDR1 KGHDR, CDR2 SFDVKD. The CDR3 sequence is 16 residues long. CDR3 loop: CATSDSGTSGYNEQFF. The CDR3 nucleotides read TGTGCCACCAGTGATTCGGGGACTAGCGGATACAATGAGCAGTTCTTC.

V and J are TRBV7-8 and TRBJ2-7; possibly TRBD1 for D (5 bases). Trimming pared 5 bases from V and 9 bases from J, leaving 20 bases between. Germline lookup yields CDR1 SGHVS and CDR2 FQNEAQ. The CDR3 loop spans 14 amino acids. This chain's CDR3 is CASSARRVPEGQYF. DNA for the CDR3: TGTGCCAGCAGCGCCCGCAGGGTGCCAGAAGGGCAGTACTTC.

The chain recombines TRBV2 with TRBJ1-1; 8 bases line up with TRBD1. Germline trimming cut 7 bases from V and 4 bases from J; bases unmatched to any gene: 5. The germline V gene has CDR1 SNHLY and CDR2 FYNNEI. The CDR3 length is 13 residues. Here the CDR3 DNA reads TGTGCCAGCATAGGACAGGGAGTCACTGAAGCTTTCTTT. Protein: CASIGQGVTEAFF.

This sequence joins TRBV6-2 or TRBV6-3 and TRBJ2-7; a possible D gene is TRBD1 (5 bases). V was trimmed by 2 bases and J by 0 bases, leaving 11 bases between them. This CDR3 is 15 amino acids long. Germline V gene sequence: CDR1 MNHEY, CDR2 SVGEGT. The CDR3 DNA sequence: TGTGCCAGCAGTTACGGCCAGGGCGGCTCCTACGAGCAGTACTTC. Amino acids: CASSYGQGGSYEQYF.

The gene calls are TRBV6-6 and TRBJ1-2; 10 bases fit TRBD1. The CDR3 contains 16 residues. CDR1 is MNHNY, CDR2 SVGAGI, per germline (reference sequence). Trimming removed 0 bases from V and 4 bases from J; junction bases left unmatched: 5. CDR3 amino acids: CASSYSGTGVSYGYTF. In DNA form, the CDR3 reads TGTGCCAGCAGTTACTCAGGGACAGGGGTTAGCTATGGCTACACCTTC.

This chain uses TRBV10-3 with TRBJ1-1, with 8 bases fitting TRBD1. V shed 4 bases, J shed 6 bases, and the junction held 7 bases outside the gene matches. The CDR3 contains 14 residues. CDR1 is ENHRY, CDR2 SYGVKD, per germline. DNA of the CDR3: TGTGCCATCAGTGGCGGACAGGGAGGCCCTGAAGCTTTCTTT. As protein: CAISGGQGGPEAFF.

V and J are TRBV19 and TRBJ2-5; 10 nucleotides line up with TRBD1. V lost 6 bases to trimming and J lost 4 bases; unmatched junction nucleotides: 2. This CDR3 has 13 amino acids. CDR1 and CDR2 (germline): LNHDA, SQIVND (reference sequence). The CDR3 coding sequence is TGTGCCAGTAGAGACAGGGGGCTAGAGACCCAGTACTTC. Translating it yields CASRDRGLETQYF.

This clone was picked up one time. This CDR3 is missing its conserved last phenylalanine or tryptophan, likely due to a read error. The DNA is left out, because the CDR3 cannot be placed on it with certainty; the CDR3 is given as TCRdb lists it. The chain joins TRBV28 to TRBJ2-7; the table's D call of TRBD2 was not tested on the DNA. 12 amino acids form the CDR3, both terminal residues included. Germline V CDR1 and CDR2: MDHEN, SYDVKM. CDR3 sequence: CASSRLAGEWGL.